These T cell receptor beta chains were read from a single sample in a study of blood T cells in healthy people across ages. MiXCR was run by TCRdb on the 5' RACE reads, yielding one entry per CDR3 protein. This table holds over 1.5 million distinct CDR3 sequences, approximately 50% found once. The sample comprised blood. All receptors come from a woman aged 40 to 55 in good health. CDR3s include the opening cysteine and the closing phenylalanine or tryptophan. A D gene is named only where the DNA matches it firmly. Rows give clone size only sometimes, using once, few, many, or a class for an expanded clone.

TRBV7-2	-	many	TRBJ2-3	CASSSITDTQYF	TGTGCCAGCAGCTCGATCACAGATACGCAGTATTTT
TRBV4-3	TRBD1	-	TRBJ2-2	CASSQDRGRDRVPATGELFF	TGCGCCAGCAGCCAAGATCGAGGACGGGACAGGGTTCCCGCCACCGGGGAGCTGTTTTTT
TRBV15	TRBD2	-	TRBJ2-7	CATSRGRTSGDPYEQYF	TGTGCCACCAGCAGAGGGAGGACTAGCGGGGATCCCTACGAGCAGTACTTC
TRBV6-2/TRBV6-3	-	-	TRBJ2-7	CASSYSRGSSYEQYF	TGTGCCAGCAGTTACTCCCGGGGGAGCTCCTACGAGCAGTACTTC
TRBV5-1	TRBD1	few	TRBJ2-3	CASSFRTGTADTQYF	TGCGCCAGCAGCTTCCGGACAGGGACCGCAGATACGCAGTATTTT
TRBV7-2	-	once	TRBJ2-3	CASSLVQGGADTQYF	TGTGCCAGCAGCTTAGTGCAGGGGGGAGCAGATACGCAGTATTTT
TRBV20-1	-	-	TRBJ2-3	CSARVKGSGTDTQYF	TGCAGTGCTAGAGTTAAGGGTTCGGGGACAGATACGCAGTATTTT
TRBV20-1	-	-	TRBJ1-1	CSAKRGLPEAFF	TGCAGTGCTAAGAGGGGACTGCCTGAAGCTTTCTTT
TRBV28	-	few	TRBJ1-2	CASSLPRNYGYTF	TGTGCCAGCAGCTTACCCAGGAACTATGGCTACACCTTC
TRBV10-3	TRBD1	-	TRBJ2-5	CAISESLGGRETQYF	TGTGCCATCAGTGAGTCTCTAGGGGGCAGAGAGACCCAGTACTTC
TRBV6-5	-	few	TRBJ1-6	CASSYRVGSPLHF	TGTGCCAGCAGTTACAGGGTCGGTTCACCCCTCCACTTT
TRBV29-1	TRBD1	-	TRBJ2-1	CSVEGVRDRAVLEQFF	TGCAGCGTTGAAGGGGTCCGGGACAGGGCAGTCCTCGAGCAGTTCTTC
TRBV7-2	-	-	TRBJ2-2	CASSARQAGELFF	TGTGCCAGCAGCGCGCGACAGGCCGGGGAGCTGTTTTTT
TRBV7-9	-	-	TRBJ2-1	CASSLAASAYNEQFF	TGTGCCAGCAGCTTAGCGGCTAGCGCCTACAATGAGCAGTTCTTC
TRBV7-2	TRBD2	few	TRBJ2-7	CASSWGGGLAGSYYEQYF	TGTGCCAGCAGCTGGGGGGGGGGACTAGCGGGTTCTTATTACGAGCAGTACTTC
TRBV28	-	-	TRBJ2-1	CASTRLGGLPYNEQFF	TGTGCCAGCACCAGGTTGGGGGGTTTGCCCTACAATGAGCAGTTCTTC
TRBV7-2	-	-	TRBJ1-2	CASSPRRLSVSNYGYTF	TGTGCCAGCAGCCCACGACGGCTTTCAGTTTCTAACTATGGCTACACCTTC
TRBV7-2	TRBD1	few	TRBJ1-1	CASSRPGTGLNTEAFF	TGTGCCAGCAGCCGTCCCGGGACAGGGTTGAACACTGAAGCTTTCTTT
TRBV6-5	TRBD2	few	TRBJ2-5	CASSYSPSGGYQETQYF	TGTGCCAGCAGTTACTCGCCTAGCGGGGGGTACCAAGAGACCCAGTACTTC
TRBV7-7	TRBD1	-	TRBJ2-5	CAGSADREETQYF	TGTGCTGGCAGCGCCGACAGGGAGGAGACCCAGTACTTC
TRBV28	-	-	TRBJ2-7	CASSPARVREQYF	TGTGCCAGCAGTCCAGCGAGGGTGAGGGAGCAGTACTTC
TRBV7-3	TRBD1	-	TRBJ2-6	CASSDPTGAGANVLTF	TGTGCCAGCAGCGATCCGACAGGGGCTGGGGCCAACGTCCTGACTTTC
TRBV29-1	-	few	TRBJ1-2	CSVETRYPLGYGYTF	TGCAGCGTTGAAACCAGGTACCCCCTGGGCTATGGCTACACCTTC
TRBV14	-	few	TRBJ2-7	CASSQEPGQSYEQYF	TGTGCCAGCAGCCAAGAACCAGGACAGAGCTACGAGCAGTACTTC
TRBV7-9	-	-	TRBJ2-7	CASSVTSGLEQYF	TGTGCCAGCAGCGTAACTTCGGGCCTCGAGCAGTACTTC
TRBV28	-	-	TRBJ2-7	CASSHEAGPSYERYF	TGTGCCAGCAGCCATGAGGCGGGCCCCTCCTACGAGCGGTACTTC
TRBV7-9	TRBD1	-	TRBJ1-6	CASSRRTGGRSPLHF	TGTGCCAGCAGCCGTAGGACAGGGGGCAGGTCACCCCTCCACTTT
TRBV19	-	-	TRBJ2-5	CASTKEIAQQETQYF	TGTGCCAGTACAAAGGAGATAGCCCAACAAGAGACCCAGTACTTC
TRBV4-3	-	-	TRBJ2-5	CASSQDRAAVQETQYF	TGCGCCAGCAGCCAAGATAGAGCGGCGGTCCAAGAGACCCAGTACTTC
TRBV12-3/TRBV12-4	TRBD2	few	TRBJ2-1	CASSISGGGVNEQFF	TGTGCCAGCAGTATTAGCGGGGGGGGTGTCAATGAGCAGTTCTTC
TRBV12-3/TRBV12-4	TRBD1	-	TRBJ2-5	CASSQGTDYQETQYF	TGTGCCAGCAGCCAAGGGACAGACTACCAAGAGACCCAGTACTTC
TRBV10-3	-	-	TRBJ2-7	CAISGTAGHEQYF	TGTGCCATCAGCGGCACAGCGGGTCACGAGCAGTACTTC
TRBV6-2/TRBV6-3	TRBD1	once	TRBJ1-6	CASRQRQGNDNSPLHF	TGTGCCAGCAGACAGCGACAGGGGAATGATAATTCACCCCTCCACTTT
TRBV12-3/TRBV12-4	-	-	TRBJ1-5	CASSMRGNNQPQHF	TGTGCCAGCAGCATGCGGGGTAACAATCAGCCCCAGCATTTT
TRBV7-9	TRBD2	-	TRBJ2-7	CASSLSVGTSNEQYF	TGTGCCAGCAGCTTAAGTGTTGGGACTAGTAACGAGCAGTACTTC
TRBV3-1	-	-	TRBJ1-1	CASSQANTEAFF	TGTGCCAGCAGCCAAGCTAACACTGAAGCTTTCTTT
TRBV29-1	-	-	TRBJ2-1	CSVETGNSNEQFF	TGCAGCGTTGAAACAGGGAATTCCAATGAGCAGTTCTTC
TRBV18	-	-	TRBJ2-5	CASSPPDGQPQETQYF	TGTGCCAGCTCACCCCCGGATGGGCAGCCTCAAGAGACCCAGTACTTC
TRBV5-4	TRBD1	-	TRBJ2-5	CASSLGDSSRETQYF	TGTGCCAGCAGCCTCGGGGACAGCTCCAGGGAGACCCAGTACTTC
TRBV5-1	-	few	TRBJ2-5	CASSSETSRETQYF	TGCGCCAGCAGCTCCGAGACCTCCCGAGAGACCCAGTACTTC
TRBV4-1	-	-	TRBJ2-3	CASSQGTLDTQYF	TGCGCCAGCAGCCAAGGGACTCTTGATACGCAGTATTTT
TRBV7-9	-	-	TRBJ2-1	CASLRMNEQFF	TGTGCCAGCCTAAGAATGAATGAGCAGTTCTTC
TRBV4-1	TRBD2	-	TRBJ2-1	CASSHPAGGPIRNEQFF	TGCGCCAGCAGCCATCCCGCGGGGGGGCCGATACGCAATGAGCAGTTCTTC
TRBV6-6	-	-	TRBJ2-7	CAILTEGAEQYF	TGTGCTATTCTCACGGAAGGGGCCGAGCAGTACTTC
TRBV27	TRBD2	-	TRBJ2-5	CASSPERGGNQETQYF	TGTGCCAGCAGCCCGGAACGGGGGGGAAACCAAGAGACCCAGTACTTC
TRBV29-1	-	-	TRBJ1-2	CSVSKSWGDGYTF	TGCAGCGTTTCAAAATCCTGGGGTGATGGCTACACCTTC
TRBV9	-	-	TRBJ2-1	CASNNGGYNEQFF	TGTGCCAGCAACAACGGGGGATACAATGAGCAGTTCTTC
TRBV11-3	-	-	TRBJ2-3	CASSLTGATQYF	TGTGCCAGCAGCTTAACAGGAGCTACGCAGTATTTT
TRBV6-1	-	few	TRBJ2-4	CASRGQWDIQYF	TGTGCCAGTAGAGGACAGTGGGACATTCAGTACTTC
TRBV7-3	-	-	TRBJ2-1	CASSLGGGLTERSSYNEQFF	TGTGCCAGCAGCTTAGGTGGGGGGCTAACTGAAAGGAGCTCCTACAATGAGCAGTTCTTC
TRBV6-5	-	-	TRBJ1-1	CASSPEDRNTEAFF	TGTGCCAGCAGCCCCGAGGACAGGAACACTGAAGCTTTCTTT
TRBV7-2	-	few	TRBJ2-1	CASSLDTSSEQFF	TGTGCCAGCAGCTTGGATACAAGCTCTGAGCAGTTCTTC
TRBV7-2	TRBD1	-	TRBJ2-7	CAGSLGLTGPYEQYF	TGTGCCGGCAGCTTAGGTCTGACAGGGCCCTACGAGCAGTACTTC
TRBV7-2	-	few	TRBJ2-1	CASSLDYQPYNEQFF	TGTGCCAGCAGCTTAGACTACCAGCCCTACAATGAGCAGTTCTTC
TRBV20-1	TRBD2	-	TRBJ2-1	CSSRLTGTRGNEQFF	TGCAGTTCCCGCCTCACCGGGACTAGGGGAAATGAGCAGTTCTTC
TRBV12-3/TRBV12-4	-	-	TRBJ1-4	CASSTRTNEKLFF	TGTGCCAGCAGTACGAGAACTAATGAAAAACTGTTTTTT
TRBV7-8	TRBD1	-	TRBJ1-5	CASSSTGEFQPQHF	TGTGCCAGCAGCTCAACAGGGGAATTTCAGCCCCAGCATTTT
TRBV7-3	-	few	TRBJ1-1	CASSLISGGNTEAFF	TGTGCCAGCAGCTTAATCTCCGGGGGGAACACTGAAGCTTTCTTT
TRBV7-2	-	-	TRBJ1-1	CASSLLGGFSEAFF	TGTGCCAGCAGCTTATTGGGGGGATTTAGTGAAGCTTTCTTT
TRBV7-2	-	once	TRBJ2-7	CASSLAAYERYF	TGTGCCAGCAGCTTAGCTGCCTACGAGCGGTACTTC